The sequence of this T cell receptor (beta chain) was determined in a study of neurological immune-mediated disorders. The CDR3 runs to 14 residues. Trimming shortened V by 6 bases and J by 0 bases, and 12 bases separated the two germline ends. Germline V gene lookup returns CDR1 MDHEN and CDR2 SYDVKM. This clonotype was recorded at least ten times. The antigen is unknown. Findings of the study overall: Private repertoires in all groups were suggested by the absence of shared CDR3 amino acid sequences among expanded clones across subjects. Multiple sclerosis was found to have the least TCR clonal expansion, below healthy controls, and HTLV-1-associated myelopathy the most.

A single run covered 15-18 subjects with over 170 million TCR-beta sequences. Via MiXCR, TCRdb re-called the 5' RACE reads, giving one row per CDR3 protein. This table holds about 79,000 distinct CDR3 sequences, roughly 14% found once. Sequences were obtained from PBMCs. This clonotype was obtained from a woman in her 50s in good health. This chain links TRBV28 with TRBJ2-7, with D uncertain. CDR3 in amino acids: CASSNNPGSYEQYF. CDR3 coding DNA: TGTGCCAGCAGCAACAATCCGGGCTCCTACGAGCAGTACTTC.